These T cell receptor beta chains were read from a single sample in a study of immune cell composition in non-small cell lung cancer. Sequenced by immunoSEQ multiplex PCR; TCRdb stores in-frame clones only, minus some. The sample carries roughly 2,600 clones, more than 65% recorded once. The sample taken for sequencing was non-adjacent lung tissue. The origin of the receptors is a human donor with non-small cell lung cancer. CDR3s include the opening cysteine and the closing phenylalanine or tryptophan. D genes are given only for firm matches. Expanded clones get a size class; other rows say once, few or many, or leave the size out.

d_gene: -
len: 14
j_gene: TRBJ2-1
abundance: -
v_gene: TRBV7-2
CDR3aa: CASSPAAVTNEQFF
CDR3nt: TGTGCCAGCAGCCCGGCGGCGGTAACCAATGAGCAGTTCTTC

d_gene: TRBD1
len: 14
j_gene: TRBJ2-7
abundance: -
v_gene: TRBV29-1
CDR3aa: CSVGAAGGRYEQYF
CDR3nt: TGCAGCGTTGGCGCGGCAGGGGGCAGGTACGAGCAGTACTTC

d_gene: TRBD1
len: 13
j_gene: TRBJ2-7
abundance: -
v_gene: TRBV28
CDR3aa: CASIDRGLGEQYF
CDR3nt: TGTGCCAGCATTGACAGGGGGCTGGGCGAGCAGTACTTC

d_gene: TRBD1
len: 15
j_gene: TRBJ2-2
abundance: -
v_gene: TRBV10-3
CDR3aa: CAISQDRGNTGELFF
CDR3nt: TGTGCCATCAGTCAGGACAGGGGGAACACCGGGGAGCTGTTTTTT

d_gene: -
len: 16
j_gene: TRBJ2-1
abundance: -
v_gene: TRBV4-1
CDR3aa: CASSHYLASSYNEQFF
CDR3nt: TGCGCCAGCAGCCATTACCTAGCGAGCTCCTACAATGAGCAGTTCTTC

d_gene: TRBD2
len: 15
j_gene: TRBJ2-7
abundance: -
v_gene: TRBV11-2
CDR3aa: CASSLDGGVSYEQYF
CDR3nt: TGTGCCAGCAGCTTAGATGGGGGGGTCTCCTACGAGCAGTACTTC

d_gene: -
len: 12
j_gene: TRBJ1-2
abundance: -
v_gene: TRBV5-6
CDR3aa: CASSFGTYGYTF
CDR3nt: TGTGCCAGCAGCTTTGGCACCTATGGCTACACCTTC

d_gene: -
len: 16
j_gene: TRBJ1-1
abundance: -
v_gene: TRBV4-1
CDR3aa: CASSRMGAGANTEAFF
CDR3nt: TGCGCCAGTTCTCGAATGGGGGCAGGGGCGAACACTGAAGCTTTCTTT

d_gene: -
len: 12
j_gene: TRBJ2-3
abundance: -
v_gene: TRBV5-6
CDR3aa: CASSFSVNTQYF
CDR3nt: TGTGCCAGCAGCTTTAGCGTGAATACGCAGTATTTT

d_gene: -
len: 14
j_gene: TRBJ1-2
abundance: -
v_gene: TRBV7-9
CDR3aa: CASSSDSSAHGYTF
CDR3nt: TGTGCCAGCAGCTCCGACAGTAGTGCCCACGGCTACACCTTC

d_gene: -
len: 15
j_gene: TRBJ2-2
abundance: -
v_gene: TRBV7-2
CDR3aa: CASSLGGPNTGELFF
CDR3nt: TGTGCCAGCAGCTTAGGTGGCCCGAACACCGGGGAGCTGTTTTTT

d_gene: -
len: 14
j_gene: TRBJ1-1
abundance: medium-sized
v_gene: TRBV28
CDR3aa: CASRVGGIVNEAFF
CDR3nt: TGTGCCAGCAGGGTCGGAGGGATCGTCAATGAAGCTTTCTTT

d_gene: -
len: 15
j_gene: TRBJ2-6
abundance: -
v_gene: TRBV5-6
CDR3aa: CASSLGGPGANVLTF
CDR3nt: TGTGCCAGCAGCTTGGGGGGGCCTGGGGCCAACGTCCTGACTTTC

d_gene: -
len: 15
j_gene: TRBJ1-5
abundance: few
v_gene: TRBV5-8
CDR3aa: CASSFGTWEGQPQHF
CDR3nt: TGTGCCAGCAGCTTCGGCACCTGGGAGGGTCAGCCCCAGCATTTT

d_gene: -
len: 15
j_gene: TRBJ1-2
abundance: medium-sized
v_gene: TRBV14
CDR3aa: CASSQDRGGAGGYTF
CDR3nt: TGTGCCAGCAGCCAAGATCGCGGGGGCGCGGGGGGCTACACCTTC

d_gene: -
len: 14
j_gene: TRBJ2-2
abundance: -
v_gene: TRBV7-8
CDR3aa: CASSLAGATGELFF
CDR3nt: TGTGCCAGCAGCTTAGCTGGTGCGACCGGGGAGCTGTTTTTT

d_gene: -
len: 15
j_gene: TRBJ1-2
abundance: -
v_gene: TRBV9
CDR3aa: CASSARSGIDISYTF
CDR3nt: TGTGCCAGCAGCGCCAGGTCCGGGATAGATATCAGCTACACCTTC

d_gene: -
len: 14
j_gene: TRBJ2-2
abundance: once
v_gene: TRBV28
CDR3aa: CAIQGGGNTGELFF
CDR3nt: TGTGCCATCCAGGGGGGAGGGAACACCGGGGAGCTGTTTTTT

d_gene: -
len: 16
j_gene: TRBJ2-3
abundance: large
v_gene: TRBV7-9
CDR3aa: CASSSSSLGMTDTQYF
CDR3nt: TGTGCCAGCAGCTCGTCATCACTAGGGATGACAGATACGCAGTATTTT

d_gene: -
len: 13
j_gene: TRBJ1-1
abundance: few
v_gene: TRBV6-1
CDR3aa: CASKSTPNTEAFF
CDR3nt: TGTGCCAGCAAATCGACACCAAACACTGAAGCTTTCTTT

d_gene: -
len: 16
j_gene: TRBJ2-2
abundance: few
v_gene: TRBV5-1
CDR3aa: CASSLPGAANTGELFF
CDR3nt: TGCGCCAGCAGCTTGCCCGGAGCCGCGAACACCGGGGAGCTGTTTTTT

d_gene: -
len: 15
j_gene: TRBJ2-5
abundance: -
v_gene: TRBV25-1
CDR3aa: CASSTGDPRQETQYF
CDR3nt: TGTGCCAGCAGTACGGGGGACCCTCGGCAGGAGACCCAGTACTTC

d_gene: -
len: 15
j_gene: TRBJ2-5
abundance: -
v_gene: TRBV6-1
CDR3aa: CASSGGPSRGETQYF
CDR3nt: TGTGCCAGCAGCGGGGGACCGAGCCGGGGTGAGACCCAGTACTTC

d_gene: -
len: 14
j_gene: TRBJ2-7
abundance: medium-sized
v_gene: TRBV16
CDR3aa: CASSQTDGIYEQYF
CDR3nt: TGTGCCAGCAGCCAAACAGACGGAATCTACGAGCAGTACTTC

d_gene: -
len: 13
j_gene: TRBJ1-5
abundance: few
v_gene: TRBV11-2
CDR3aa: CASSLDRNQPQHF
CDR3nt: TGTGCCAGCAGCTTAGACAGGAATCAGCCCCAGCATTTT

d_gene: -
len: 13
j_gene: TRBJ2-1
abundance: few
v_gene: TRBV29-1
CDR3aa: CSVGAESYNEQFF
CDR3nt: TGCAGCGTTGGGGCAGAGAGTTACAATGAGCAGTTCTTC

d_gene: TRBD2
len: 14
j_gene: TRBJ2-7
abundance: -
v_gene: TRBV28
CDR3aa: CASSPAGTTYEQYF
CDR3nt: TGTGCCAGCAGCCCGGCAGGGACTACCTACGAGCAGTACTTC

d_gene: TRBD1
len: 17
j_gene: TRBJ2-2
abundance: -
v_gene: TRBV4-1
CDR3aa: CASSQEYRGRNTGELFF
CDR3nt: TGCGCCAGCAGCCAAGAGTACAGGGGGAGGAACACCGGGGAGCTGTTTTTT

d_gene: TRBD2
len: 14
j_gene: TRBJ2-7
abundance: -
v_gene: TRBV7-2
CDR3aa: CASKPGLAKYEQYF
CDR3nt: TGTGCCAGCAAGCCGGGACTAGCGAAATACGAGCAGTACTTC

d_gene: TRBD1
len: 15
j_gene: TRBJ2-5
abundance: few
v_gene: TRBV9
CDR3aa: CASSVRQGTQETQYF
CDR3nt: TGTGCCAGCAGCGTCCGACAGGGGACCCAAGAGACCCAGTACTTC

d_gene: -
len: 15
j_gene: TRBJ2-7
abundance: once
v_gene: TRBV10-2
CDR3aa: CASSERAGSYHEQYF
CDR3nt: TGCGCCAGCAGTGAGAGGGCCGGGAGTTACCACGAGCAGTACTTC